This TCR beta chain derives from a study of T cell responses to AZD1222 COVID-19 vaccine. As for this clone: Its antigen is as yet unknown.

Findings and limits, study-wide: CD4 TCRs associated with vaccination spanned spike, dominating at 160-218 and 743-854. Females outnumbered males among donors, who were mostly white British; clonal diversity was possibly underestimated. Only a handful of people who got AZD1222 tested seropositive at baseline.

The germline gives CDR1 SEHNR, CDR2 FQNEAQ (reference sequence). The CDR3 loop spans 15 amino acids. Trimming left V 9 bases short and J 0 bases short, with 14 bases between. Generated by immunoSEQ multiplex PCR, the TCRdb table keeps only in-frame clones and is missing some. In the table there are 80,000 to 95,000 clones, about 90% of which are singletons. The rearrangement joins TRBV7-9 to TRBJ2-2, with D possibly matching TRBD1 (6 bases). Specimen: peripheral blood, collected on day 0 of AZD1222 vaccination. This TCR came from an adult in good health. As DNA, the CDR3 is TGTGCCAGGACAGGAGGCGGAGCGAACACCGGGGAGCTGTTTTTT. As protein: CARTGGGANTGELFF.